This TCR beta chain was identified during a study of CD8 T cells in ankylosing spondylitis. This CDR3 is built from 16 residues. CDR1 is MNHEY and CDR2 is SMNVEV in the germline V gene (reference sequence). Quantitative 5'-RACE with molecular barcodes generated TCR beta libraries. MiXCR, run by TCRdb on the 5' RACE reads, gives a single entry per CDR3 protein. This table has approximately 300,000 distinct CDR3 sequences, 20% appearing once. Turning to this clonotype: Antigen specificity is unknown. One end of the junction does not line up with germline, which may come from a read error.

Study-level points and caveats: Clones tied to disease were said to be significantly enriched in matched ankylosing spondylitis synovial fluid. A motif of roughly 8 highly homologous TCR beta variants was seen as apparently characteristic of ankylosing spondylitis blood. Disease-linked clones proved CD8+ and comparatively uncommon in peripheral blood.

The sample taken for sequencing was blood, either unsorted or a sorted T cell fraction (not recorded which). The chain employs TRBV27 and TRBJ2-1; D is undetermined. The source of this sequence is a male donor with ankylosing spondylitis or in good health (not recorded which). CDR3 nucleotides: TGTGCCAGCAGTCTATCCGCAAGCTACTCCTACAATGAGCAGTTCTTC. Its translation is CASSLSASYSYNEQFF.